This T cell receptor (beta chain) comes out of a study of T-cell memory formation after mild COVID-19. Via MiXCR, TCRdb re-called the 5' RACE reads, giving one row per CDR3 protein. This table holds roughly 180,000 distinct CDR3 sequences, about 18% found once. The CDR3 loop spans 16 amino acids. CDR1 is KGHSH and CDR2 is LQKENI in the germline V gene. V was clipped by 0 bases and J by 0 bases, with 9 bases between them. Sequences were obtained from PBMCs or a T cell subset sorted from them (not recorded which). This receptor was identified in a man between 18 and 29 years old who had mild COVID-19 (a few samples of this study predate the infection). Cell type and time point are not known. J is TRBJ2-1 and V is TRBV18, with D possibly being TRBD2 (5 bases). The CDR3 DNA reads TGTGCCAGCTCACCACCGATGGGGAGCTCCTACAATGAGCAGTTCTTC. Its protein is CASSPPMGSSYNEQFF.